A selection of T cell receptor beta chains follows, all from one sample in a study of blood T cell repertoires in COVID-19. TCRdb's table, derived via immunoSEQ multiplex PCR, lists solely in-frame clones and lacks some. Of about 140,000 clones in the sample, roughly 80% are singletons; the top ten hold roughly 3.9%. The sequenced material came from peripheral blood. The receptor source for this set is a woman aged 80 or over with acute or convalescent COVID-19. CDR3s include the opening cysteine and the closing phenylalanine or tryptophan. The order of the fields is J gene, D gene, clone size, V gene, CDR3 protein, CDR3 DNA. The D gene is left open where the match is weak. Clone size, where shown, is once, few, many, or a class for clones that have expanded.

>TRBJ1-5|NA|NA|TRBV27
CASSLYGSRQPQHF
TGTGCCAGCAGTTTATATGGTAGTCGGCAGCCCCAGCATTTT
>TRBJ2-4|NA|NA|TRBV11-2
CASSPTAGGLIQYF
TGTGCCAGCAGCCCCACAGCGGGCGGGCTGATTCAGTACTTC
>TRBJ2-3|TRBD2|NA|TRBV7-9
CASSFWTRGDTQYF
TGTGCCAGCAGCTTCTGGACTAGGGGTGATACGCAGTATTTT
>TRBJ1-6|NA|NA|TRBV21-1
CASSKKDGVGRYNSPLHF
TGTGCCAGCAGCAAAAAAGACGGGGTCGGACGCTATAATTCACCCCTCCACTTT
>TRBJ2-1|TRBD2|NA|TRBV2
CASRTGTSGRASQFF
TGTGCCAGCAGAACCGGGACTAGCGGGAGGGCCTCTCAGTTCTTC
>TRBJ2-3|NA|NA|TRBV29-1
CSVETAGTDTQYF
TGCAGCGTTGAGACAGCCGGCACAGATACGCAGTATTTT
>TRBJ2-3|TRBD2|NA|TRBV5-4
CASSSGLSGGSDTQYF
TGTGCCAGCAGCTCAGGGCTTAGCGGGGGCTCAGATACGCAGTATTTT
>TRBJ2-3|TRBD1|NA|TRBV6-5
CASSRQGKQNTQYF
TGTGCCAGCAGTAGACAGGGGAAGCAGAATACGCAGTATTTT
>TRBJ1-3|NA|NA|TRBV9
CASTQGVGNTIYF
TGTGCCAGCACACAGGGTGTTGGAAACACCATATATTTT
>TRBJ2-3|TRBD2|NA|TRBV6-2/TRBV6-3
CASSWTSGDITDTQYF
TGTGCCAGCAGTTGGACTAGCGGAGATATCACAGATACGCAGTATTTT
>TRBJ2-1|NA|NA|TRBV7-2
CASSAFLYGEQFF
TGTGCCAGCAGCGCATTTCTTTACGGTGAGCAGTTCTTC
>TRBJ2-5|NA|few|TRBV7-8
CASSLRVGGETQYF
TGTGCCAGCAGCTTGAGGGTGGGGGGAGAGACCCAGTACTTC
>TRBJ1-6|NA|NA|TRBV28
CASTYSRGSPLHF
TGTGCCAGCACTTACAGTCGGGGTTCACCCCTCCACTTT
>TRBJ1-1|TRBD1|NA|TRBV2
CASSATGGTEAFF
TGTGCCAGCAGCGCTACAGGGGGCACTGAAGCTTTCTTT
>TRBJ2-1|NA|NA|TRBV12-5
CASGLVTVGRDYNEQFF
TGTGCTAGTGGTTTGGTGACCGTCGGCAGGGACTACAATGAGCAGTTCTTC
>TRBJ2-7|NA|NA|TRBV20-1
CSASLYQAPEQYF
TGCAGTGCTAGTCTTTACCAGGCGCCCGAGCAGTACTTC
>TRBJ1-1|NA|few|TRBV29-1
CSVEVVGAGTEAFF
TGCAGCGTTGAAGTTGTGGGGGCAGGCACTGAAGCTTTCTTT
>TRBJ2-3|NA|NA|TRBV6-5
CASRQQLTDTQYF
TGTGCCAGCCGACAGCAACTCACAGATACGCAGTATTTT
>TRBJ2-7|TRBD2|NA|TRBV4-2
CASSQDVLAGGLYEQYF
TGTGCCAGCAGCCAAGATGTCCTAGCGGGAGGCCTCTACGAGCAGTACTTC
>TRBJ2-5|NA|few|TRBV10-3
CAISGQVLGETQYF
TGTGCCATCAGCGGACAAGTACTCGGAGAGACCCAGTACTTC
>TRBJ2-3|TRBD1|NA|TRBV11-3
CASSFGDRITDTQYF
TGTGCCAGCAGCTTTGGGGACAGAATCACAGATACGCAGTATTTT
>TRBJ2-2|NA|NA|TRBV5-1
CASSGQGLNTGELFF
TGCGCCAGCAGCGGTCAGGGGCTTAACACCGGGGAGCTGTTTTTT
>TRBJ1-4|TRBD1|NA|TRBV15
CATSRDSPGQRKLFF
TGTGCCACCAGCAGAGACTCACCGGGACAGCGAAAACTGTTTTTT
>TRBJ2-5|NA|NA|TRBV2
CASNPDLGGRAQYF
TGTGCCAGCAATCCGGACCTGGGAGGTAGGGCCCAGTACTTC
>TRBJ1-4|NA|NA|TRBV10-1
CASSESRATNEKLFF
TGCGCCAGCAGTGAGTCGAGGGCAACTAATGAAAAACTGTTTTTT
>TRBJ2-3|TRBD2|NA|TRBV30
CAWGTGTSGSTDTQYF
TGTGCCTGGGGGACCGGGACTAGCGGGAGTACAGATACGCAGTATTTT
>TRBJ1-2|NA|NA|TRBV27
CASSFRGTGYGYTF
TGTGCCAGCAGTTTCCGGGGTACGGGCTATGGCTACACCTTC
>TRBJ1-2|TRBD1|NA|TRBV5-1
CASSPRQGRDYGYTF
TGCGCCAGCAGCCCGCGACAGGGTCGAGACTATGGCTACACCTTC
>TRBJ2-7|TRBD1|few|TRBV15
CATSGGTGGNYEQYF
TGTGCCACCAGCGGCGGGACAGGGGGAAACTACGAGCAGTACTTC
>TRBJ1-6|TRBD1|NA|TRBV19
CASSIATGNSPLHF
TGTGCCAGTAGTATTGCGACAGGGAATTCACCCCTCCACTTT
>TRBJ1-3|NA|NA|TRBV9
CASSGTQGSGNTIYF
TGTGCCAGCAGCGGAACGCAGGGGTCTGGAAACACCATATATTTT
>TRBJ1-2|NA|NA|TRBV19
CASSAHRSFGYTF
TGTGCCAGTAGTGCCCACCGTAGTTTTGGCTACACCTTC
>TRBJ2-3|TRBD2|NA|TRBV5-1
CASSPEGLASPGQDTQYF
TGCGCCAGCAGCCCAGAGGGACTAGCGTCCCCCGGGCAAGATACGCAGTATTTT
>TRBJ1-1|NA|once|TRBV18
CASSPNLRGENTEAFF
TGTGCCAGCTCACCAAATTTAAGGGGCGAGAACACTGAAGCTTTCTTT
>TRBJ1-6|TRBD1|NA|TRBV19
CASSEVAITGTGENSPLHF
TGTGCCAGTAGTGAAGTCGCAATCACCGGGACAGGTGAAAATTCACCCCTCCACTTT
>TRBJ1-3|NA|NA|TRBV23-1
CASRHSSGNTIYF
TGCGCCAGCAGACACAGCTCTGGAAACACCATATATTTT
>TRBJ2-1|TRBD2|NA|TRBV7-8
CASSSRLAGYNEQFF
TGTGCCAGCAGCTCCCGCTTAGCGGGATACAATGAGCAGTTCTTC
>TRBJ1-6|NA|NA|TRBV2
CASGQSYNSPLHF
TGTGCCAGCGGACAGTCCTATAATTCACCCCTCCACTTT
>TRBJ1-1|NA|once|TRBV30
CAWSVLYTVNTEAFF
TGTGCCTGGAGTGTACTTTATACGGTGAACACTGAAGCTTTCTTT
>TRBJ1-2|TRBD1|NA|TRBV7-9
CASSEWDRETNGYTF
TGTGCCAGCAGCGAATGGGACAGGGAAACGAATGGCTACACCTTC
>TRBJ1-1|NA|NA|TRBV5-5
CASSLAGSTEAFF
TGTGCCAGCAGCCTGGCGGGGAGCACTGAAGCTTTCTTT
>TRBJ1-4|NA|NA|TRBV2
CASWARQAEKLFF
TGTGCCAGCTGGGCTCGGCAGGCTGAAAAACTGTTTTTT
>TRBJ2-3|TRBD1|NA|TRBV4-2
CASSHGQGAPDTQYF
TGTGCCAGCAGCCACGGACAGGGGGCCCCAGATACGCAGTATTTT
>TRBJ2-5|NA|NA|TRBV5-1
CASSFFLRQETQYF
TGCGCCAGCAGCTTTTTCCTGAGACAAGAGACCCAGTACTTC
>TRBJ2-7|NA|NA|TRBV13
CASSLGAASSYEQYF
TGTGCCAGCAGCTTAGGGGCGGCGAGCTCCTACGAGCAGTACTTC
>TRBJ1-1|NA|NA|TRBV2
CASSETGFAWSNGEAFF
TGTGCCAGCAGTGAAACAGGGTTTGCTTGGTCCAACGGTGAAGCTTTCTTT
>TRBJ2-1|TRBD2|NA|TRBV7-8
CASYGWTSGRYEQFF
TGTGCCAGCTACGGATGGACTAGCGGGAGGTATGAGCAGTTCTTC
>TRBJ1-2|NA|few|TRBV29-1
CSAQASTGYTF
TGCAGCGCCCAGGCGTCCACTGGCTACACCTTC
>TRBJ1-5|TRBD1|NA|TRBV19
CASSTTGGAQPQHF
TGTGCCAGTAGTACGACAGGGGGCGCGCAGCCCCAGCATTTT
>TRBJ2-7|TRBD1|NA|TRBV4-1
CASSQRAVTGNPYEQYF
TGCGCCAGCAGCCAACGCGCCGTGACAGGGAACCCCTACGAGCAGTACTTC